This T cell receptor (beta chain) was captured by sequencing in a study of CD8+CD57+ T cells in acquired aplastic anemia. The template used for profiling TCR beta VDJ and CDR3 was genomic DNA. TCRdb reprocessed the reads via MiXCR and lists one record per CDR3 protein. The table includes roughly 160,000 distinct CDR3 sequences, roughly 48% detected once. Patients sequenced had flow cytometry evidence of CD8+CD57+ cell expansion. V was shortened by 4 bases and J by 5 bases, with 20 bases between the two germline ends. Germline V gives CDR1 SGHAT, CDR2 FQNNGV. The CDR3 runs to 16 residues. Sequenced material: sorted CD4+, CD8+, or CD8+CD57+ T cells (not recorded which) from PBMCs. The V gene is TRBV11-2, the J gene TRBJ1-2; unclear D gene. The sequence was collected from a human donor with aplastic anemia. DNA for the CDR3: TGTGCCAGCAGCTCCGCTAATCGCTCCAGGACGTATGGCTACACCTTC. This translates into CASSSANRSRTYGYTF.